This T cell receptor (beta chain) was captured by sequencing in a study of T cell responses to AZD1222 COVID-19 vaccine (dated by TCRdb to the early 2020s). With regard to the full study: AZD1222 recipients with second doses at about 4 weeks or about 12 weeks were pooled, because spike-specific TCR depth and breadth did not differ between schedules. A total of 233 trial participants underwent TCR sequencing, of whom roughly 210 had received two doses of AZD1222 and around 25 had received two doses of the MenACWY control vaccine. Trial participants were enrolled into age subgroups of 18-55, 56-69 and 70-plus years, which contained around 150, 29 and 61 TCR-sequenced participants, respectively. Overall study outcomes, separate from this receptor: In the small 56-69-year group, the increase in depth fell short of significance, most likely because of low power. Because no day 14 peak-response samples were available, repertoires were characterized only after the peak T cell response. Only five to seven AZD1222 recipients were SARS-CoV-2 seropositive at baseline, limiting conclusions about previously exposed vaccinees. Most participants were white British and females outnumbered males, and the authors suggested that clonal diversity may have been underestimated. CD4 TCRs associated with the vaccine covered the entire spike protein, and the dominant responses were in regions 160-218 and 743-854. Epitopes outside the regions mutated in the B.1.351 and B.1.1.7 variants were reportedly recognized by nearly half of the unique spike-specific TCRs. After two AZD1222 doses, spike-specific TCR breadth and depth were significantly higher than at day 0 and than in MenACWY recipients.

The sample's time point label, decoded: baseline before first vaccination. The vaccinee samples were drawn from two UK trials, COV001 and COV002, one of which was a single-blind randomized controlled phase 2/3 trial testing AZD1222 (ChAdOx1 nCoV-19) in healthy adults. For TCRbeta chain sequencing, PBMC samples were collected from trial participants at day 0 and at day 28 after the second dose. The CDR3 regions of human TCRbeta chains were analyzed by immunosequencing. From the authors' description of their analysis: TCRs in the repertoires were compared against a reference library of SARS-CoV-2-specific TCRs that had been generated with the MIRA antigen-specificity platform. Breadth was defined as the fraction of unique TCRs that were SARS-CoV-2-associated, and depth was defined as the fraction of total T cells that were SARS-CoV-2-associated. Using the MIRA data, each spike-specific TCR was assigned both to the spike region to which the TCR was reactive and to a CD4 or CD8 class. Log10-transformed breadth and depth values were compared by one-way ANOVA with Sidak's multiple comparisons tests. TCRdb mirrors the immuneACCESS table, restricted to in-frame sequences. Some clones are absent from its copies; in checked studies, under half trace to an unresolved V gene, and the reason for the others is unknown. D and trimming were read from the DNA, whereas the V and J calls and clone size are those reported in that table. This sample has 110,000 to 150,000 clones in its table, and 80% to 90% of those were observed once. The leading ten clones occupy 1.5% to 2% of the sample.

Comment on this clone: Its binding antigen is unknown. Per-base qualities were not stored, and no clone one base away is much larger.

The source material was peripheral blood, sampled on day 0 of AZD1222 vaccination. The origin of this receptor is an adult in good health.

DNA sequence: TGTGCCACCAGCGCGGAAAGGACAGGTCAGCCCCAGCATTTT. Its product reads: CATSAERTGQPQHF. In this chain, TRBV15 is recombined with TRBJ1-5; the junction holds 7 bases that match TRBD1. Its CDR3 holds 14 amino acids, cysteine through phenylalanine. Only the CDR3 DNA is retained, 42 bases long and in frame from the first base. V and J are trimmed by 5 bases and 6 bases, and the gene matches miss 7 bases of the junction. Via the germline V gene (reference sequence), CDR1 is LNHNV and CDR2 YYDKDF.